The 27 T cell receptor beta chains below all came from one sample that was sequenced in a study of blood T cell repertoires in COVID-19. Profiling relied on immunoSEQ multiplex PCR, and the TCRdb table lists in-frame clones only, not all of them. The table has approximately 89,000 clones, over 60% seen once. Input material: peripheral blood. Receptor source: a human donor in a cohort sampled during active COVID-19.

The V and J genes are TRBV24-1 and TRBJ2-7, with 12 bases that match TRBD2. Per the germline V gene, CDR1 is KGHDR and CDR2 is SFDVKD. With V trimmed by 8 bases and J by 6 bases, 1 base remained unmatched. This CDR3 region has 12 residues. CDR3 protein: CATKGLAGEQYF. CDR3 coding DNA: TGTGCCACCAAGGGACTAGCGGGCGAGCAGTACTTC.

The chain employs TRBV28 and TRBJ2-7, with TRBD1 matching over 8 bases. The V and J ends lost 1 base and 5 bases, in that order; junction bases with no gene match: 10. The CDR3 is 16 amino acids. Per the germline V gene, CDR1 is MDHEN and CDR2 is SYDVKM. The chain's CDR3 is CASSLYQGAMSHEQYF. CDR3 DNA sequence: TGTGCCAGCAGTTTATATCAGGGGGCGATGAGCCACGAGCAGTACTTC.

This clone occurred a few times. The chain carries TRBV7-9 and TRBJ1-4; 7 positions agree with TRBD1. Germline V gene lookup returns CDR1 SEHNR and CDR2 FQNEAQ (reference sequence). This CDR3 is 15 amino acids long. The V and J ends lost 5 bases and 8 bases, in that order; junction bases with no gene match: 11. Written as DNA, the CDR3 is TGTGCCAGCAGCCAGGGGGACAATCAATTCGAAAAACTGTTTTTT. This translates into CASSQGDNQFEKLFF.

The CDR3 protein is CARGGRTYEQYF. The CDR3 DNA is TGTGCCCGGGGGGGGAGAACCTACGAGCAGTACTTC. V gene TRBV24-1 combines with J gene TRBJ2-7, with 8 bases aligning to TRBD2. This CDR3 is built from 12 residues. CDR1 and CDR2 (germline): KGHDR, SFDVKD. V shed 12 bases, J shed 2 bases, and the junction held 5 bases outside the gene matches.

CDR3 sequence reads: CASSAGLADTYEQYF. The CDR3 bases are TGTGCCAGCAGCGCGGGACTAGCGGACACCTACGAGCAGTACTTC. The rearrangement joins TRBV9 to TRBJ2-7; 11 positions match TRBD2. CDR3 length equals 15 residues. Trimming cost V 3 bases and J 2 bases; bases outside gene matches: 4. The germline V gene has CDR1 SGDLS and CDR2 YYNGEE.

Turning to this clone: The sample has other DNA sequences that encode this CDR3 too. The chain uses TRBV6-2 or TRBV6-3 and TRBJ1-1, with D hard to call. Between the trimmed V and J ends, which lost 6 bases and 1 base, there was a span of 9 bases. The CDR3 length is 13 residues. In germline, CDR1 is MNHEY, CDR2 SVGEGT. The CDR3 is CASSPRGNTEAFF. The CDR3 DNA reads TGTGCCAGCAGCCCCCGGGGGAACACTGAAGCTTTCTTT.

The chain employs TRBV7-2 and TRBJ2-2; 7 positions match TRBD1. The CDR3 has 16 residues. The trim removed 4 bases at V and 6 bases at J, leaving 11 bases unmatched. Germline loops: CDR1 SGHTA, CDR2 FQGNSA. The CDR3, as DNA: TGTGCCAGCAGCTCCCGGGACAGTAGAGTCTCCGGGGAGCTGTTTTTT. This gives the protein CASSSRDSRVSGELFF. The full variable domain, its missing parts supplied by reference TRBV7-2 and TRBJ2-2, is GAGVSQSPSNKVTEKGKDVELRCDPISGHTALYWYRQSLGQGLEFLIYFQGNSAPDKSGLPSDRFSAERTGGSVSTLTIQRTQQEDSAVYLCASSSRDSRVSGELFFGEGSRLTVL.

The chain links TRBV5-8 to TRBJ2-3, with a possible D match to TRBD1 (5 bases). V lost 3 bases and J lost 2, with 16 bases in between. CDR1 is SGHTS, CDR2 YDEGEE, per germline. This CDR3 contains 16 residues. The chain's CDR3 is CASSSAPGGHTDTQYF. CDR3 coding DNA: TGTGCCAGCAGCTCAGCCCCAGGCGGACACACAGATACGCAGTATTTT.

The rearrangement uses TRBV7-9 and TRBJ2-3; 13 positions match TRBD2. The V and J ends lost 11 bases and 5 bases, in that order; junction bases with no gene match: 4. The CDR3 covers 13 residues. The germline CDR1 and CDR2 sequences are SEHNR and FQNEAQ (reference sequence). CDR3 nucleotide sequence: TGTGCCGCCCGACTAGCGGGGGGAGATACGCAGTATTTT. Protein product: CAARLAGGDTQYF.

The sample holds a few counts of this clone. The rearrangement uses TRBV28 and TRBJ1-2; D remains ambiguous. Germline V lookup: CDR1 MDHEN, CDR2 SYDVKM. V was trimmed by 6 bases and J by 5 bases, leaving 19 bases between them. The CDR3 has 15 residues. For the CDR3, the DNA is TGTGCCAGCAGCGAATTGAAGACGGGAGATTATGGCTACACCTTC. Its translation: CASSELKTGDYGYTF.

This chain uses TRBV11-1 with TRBJ1-1; unclear D gene. In germline, CDR1 is SGHAT, CDR2 FQDESV (reference sequence). This CDR3 comprises 12 residues. Trimming removed 5 bases at V and 1 base at J, with 5 bases between. In DNA, the CDR3 is TGTGCCAGCAGCAAACAGAACACTGAAGCTTTCTTT. Amino acids: CASSKQNTEAFF.

This clone showed up just a few times. The gene calls are TRBV19 and TRBJ2-1; 14 nucleotides line up with TRBD2. Germline V lookup: CDR1 LNHDA, CDR2 SQIVND (reference sequence). V was clipped by 7 bases and J by 9 bases; unmatched bases: 14. CDR3 length: 17 amino acids. CDR3 sequence: CASTLSGTSGSIGEQFF. The CDR3, as DNA: TGTGCCAGTACCTTATCCGGGACTAGCGGGAGTATCGGTGAGCAGTTCTTC.

J is TRBJ2-2 and V is TRBV12-5; 13 positions match TRBD2. The germline gives CDR1 LGHNT, CDR2 FRNRAP. This CDR3 has 17 amino acids. V lost 4 bases to trimming and J lost 6 bases; unmatched junction nucleotides: 8. The CDR3 loop reads CASGSAGLAGEAGELFF. The CDR3 nucleotides read TGTGCTAGTGGTTCGGCTGGACTAGCGGGAGAGGCCGGGGAGCTGTTTTTT.

The gene calls are TRBV7-2 and TRBJ1-5; 9 nucleotides match TRBD1. CDR1 SGHTA and CDR2 FQGNSA come from the germline V gene. The CDR3 extends over 15 amino acids. After removal of 4 bases from V and 7 bases from J, the junction contained 8 bases not matched to a gene. DNA of the CDR3: TGTGCCAGCAGCTCTACCGGGACAGGGTTCCAGCCCCAGCATTTT. Residues: CASSSTGTGFQPQHF.

This rearrangement joins TRBV11-2 to TRBJ2-6; TRBD1 matches at 9 bases. CDR1 and CDR2 from the germline V gene are SGHAT and FQNNGV. The V gene end was trimmed by 5 bases and the J gene end by 0 bases; junction bases not matched to a gene: 5. The CDR3 spans 17 residues. CDR3 residues: CASSKGTGLSGANVLTF. CDR3 sequence (DNA): TGTGCCAGCAGCAAGGGGACAGGGCTCTCTGGGGCCAACGTCCTGACTTTC.

This clone was observed once. The rearrangement links TRBV5-1 to TRBJ2-1; 7 bases agree with TRBD2. V lost 2 bases to trimming and J lost 4 bases; unmatched junction nucleotides: 9. This CDR3 spans 16 amino acids. The germline CDR1 and CDR2 sequences are SGHRS and YFSETQ. CDR3 region: CASSFAGAVGYNEQFF. The DNA of the CDR3 is TGCGCCAGCAGCTTTGCGGGAGCGGTTGGGTACAATGAGCAGTTCTTC.

J is TRBJ1-1 and V is TRBV6-5; D uncertain. CDR1 and CDR2 (germline): MNHEY, SVGAGI. Trimming removed 0 bases from V and 5 bases from J, with 10 bases in between. The CDR3 sequence is 14 residues long. The CDR3 DNA follows: TGTGCCAGCAGTTACTCGGGGAGCGGAACTGAAGCTTTCTTT. Encoded protein: CASSYSGSGTEAFF.

The chain employs TRBV7-9 and TRBJ2-7; 8 bases are a match to TRBD1. The germline gives CDR1 SEHNR, CDR2 FQNEAQ (reference sequence). V dropped 1 base and J dropped 3; count of bases not matched to a gene: 2. CDR3 length: 14 amino acids. The CDR3 loop reads CASSLDDRGYEQYF. CDR3 sequence (DNA): TGTGCCAGCAGCTTAGATGACAGGGGCTACGAGCAGTACTTC.

The V gene is TRBV28, the J gene TRBJ2-2, with D possibly being TRBD2 (5 bases). V lost 5 bases to trimming and J lost 4 bases, with 11 bases between them. Germline V gives CDR1 MDHEN, CDR2 SYDVKM. This CDR3 comprises 14 residues. The CDR3 reads CASSGAAVTGELFF. The CDR3 DNA follows: TGTGCCAGCAGTGGAGCGGCTGTCACCGGGGAGCTGTTTTTT.

The chain employs TRBV3-1 (or the pseudogene TRBV3-2) and TRBJ2-2, with TRBD1 identical over 7 bases. V shed 6 bases and J 5 bases; nucleotides not matched to a gene: 9. Germline assignment: CDR1 LGHDT and CDR2 YNNKEL (reference sequence). The CDR3 has 15 amino acids. CDR3 in DNA: TGTGCCAGCAGTCCAAGGGGGCGCGAAACCGGGGAGCTGTTTTTT. This encodes CASSPRGRETGELFF.

This clone was counted between two and nine times. The gene calls are TRBV5-5 and TRBJ1-5; 11 bases agree with TRBD1. Per the germline V gene, CDR1 is SGHKS and CDR2 is YYEKEE (reference sequence). Trimming at V came to 0 bases and at J to 7 bases, leaving 6 bases not matched to a gene. This CDR3 is built from 16 residues. CDR3 coding DNA: TGTGCCAGCAGCTTGGTTCCGGGACAGGGGGACCAGCCCCAGCATTTT. As protein: CASSLVPGQGDQPQHF.

CDR3 residues: CASSQVLAGGFDEQFF. For the CDR3, the DNA is TGTGCCAGCAGCCAAGTATTAGCGGGAGGGTTTGATGAGCAGTTCTTC. The chain combines TRBV3-1 (or the pseudogene TRBV3-2) with TRBJ2-1, with TRBD2 matching 11 bases. The CDR3 is 16 amino acids. Germline V lookup: CDR1 LGHDT, CDR2 YNNKEL (reference sequence). The J segment lost 8 bases and the V segment lost 1 base, leaving 7 bases of the junction unmatched.

In its sample, this clone was seen a few times. The chain couples TRBV27 to TRBJ1-6, with D possibly TRBD1 on 5 matching bases. This CDR3 has 16 residues. In germline, CDR1 is MNHEY, CDR2 SMNVEV (reference sequence). V shed 0 bases and J shed 6 bases, with 12 bases lying between them. CDR3 residues: CASSLSSQAPNSPLHF. In nucleotides, the CDR3 is TGTGCCAGCAGTTTATCGTCACAGGCCCCTAATTCACCCCTCCACTTT.

V gene TRBV5-8 combines with J gene TRBJ2-1; TRBD1 is a possible D gene (6 bases). In germline, CDR1 is SGHTS, CDR2 YDEGEE. The ends were cut back, 4 bases at V and 3 bases at J, with 14 bases in the middle. This CDR3 region has 15 residues. The CDR3 reads CASSVDRGGYNEQFF. For the CDR3, the DNA is TGTGCCAGCAGCGTCGACAGAGGGGGCTACAATGAGCAGTTCTTC.

V and J are TRBV11-1 and TRBJ2-4; 10 nucleotides align to TRBD1. CDR3 length equals 15 residues. With V trimmed by 3 bases and J by 6 bases, 5 bases remained unmatched. Germline-derived CDR1 and CDR2 are SGHAT and FQDESV (reference sequence). CDR3 amino acids: CASSLTGTGANIQYF. CDR3 coding DNA: TGTGCCAGCAGCTTGACGGGGACAGGGGCAAACATTCAGTACTTC.

The V gene is TRBV3-1 (or the pseudogene TRBV3-2), the J gene TRBJ1-1; D gene unclear. This CDR3 comprises 14 residues. CDR1 is LGHDT, CDR2 YNNKEL, per germline (reference sequence). Trimming left V 4 bases short and J 4 bases short, with 13 bases between. DNA for the CDR3: TGTGCCAGCAGCCGGGGAGGAGGAAGCACTGAAGCTTTCTTT. Its protein is CASSRGGGSTEAFF.

The chain couples TRBV2 to TRBJ2-5, with D perhaps TRBD1 (5 bases). The germline gives CDR1 SNHLY, CDR2 FYNNEI. The CDR3 spans 14 residues. Trimming pared 11 bases from V and 3 bases from J, leaving 19 bases between. The DNA of the CDR3 is TGTGCCGGCTCTTTGGGGCATTTAGAAGAGACCCAGTACTTC. It specifies CAGSLGHLEETQYF.